This T cell receptor (beta chain) was obtained from a study of blood T cell repertoires in COVID-19. Study summary: PBMCs, B-cell-depleted T cells, or T cells provided the cDNA or gDNA that made up the material.

This clone was counted a single time. The CDR3 consists of 16 residues. V lost 5 bases to trimming and J lost 3 bases, with 17 bases between them. Germline CDR1 is LNHDA and CDR2 is SQIVND (reference sequence). Original methodology: Estimation of nucleated cell counts relied on the amplification of reference gene primers. TCRdb keeps only in-frame clones here, not all; method: immunoSEQ multiplex PCR. Clone size and V and J calls were adopted from that table, with D and trimming inferred from the DNA. This repertoire shows about 410,000 clones, over 75% found once; its top ten account for roughly 1.5%.

The rearrangement joins TRBV19 to TRBJ1-5; weak D call: TRBD1 (6 bases). Sequenced sample: peripheral blood. This sequence originates from a woman in her 40s with COVID-19, enrolled during active disease. As DNA, the CDR3 is TGTGCCAGTAGTGTCGCGGGAGGGGGTTCCAATCAGCCCCAGCATTTT. Its protein product is CASSVAGGGSNQPQHF.